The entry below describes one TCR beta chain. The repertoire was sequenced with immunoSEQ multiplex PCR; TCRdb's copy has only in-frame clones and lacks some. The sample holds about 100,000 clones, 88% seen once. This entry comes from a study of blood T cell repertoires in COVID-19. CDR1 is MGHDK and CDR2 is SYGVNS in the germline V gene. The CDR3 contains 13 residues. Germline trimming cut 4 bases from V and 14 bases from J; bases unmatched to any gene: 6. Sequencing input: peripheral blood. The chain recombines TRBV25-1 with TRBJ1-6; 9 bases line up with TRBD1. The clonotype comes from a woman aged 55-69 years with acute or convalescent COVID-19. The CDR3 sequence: CASSALQGATLHF. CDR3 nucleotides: TGTGCCAGCAGTGCTTTACAGGGGGCCACCCTCCACTTT.